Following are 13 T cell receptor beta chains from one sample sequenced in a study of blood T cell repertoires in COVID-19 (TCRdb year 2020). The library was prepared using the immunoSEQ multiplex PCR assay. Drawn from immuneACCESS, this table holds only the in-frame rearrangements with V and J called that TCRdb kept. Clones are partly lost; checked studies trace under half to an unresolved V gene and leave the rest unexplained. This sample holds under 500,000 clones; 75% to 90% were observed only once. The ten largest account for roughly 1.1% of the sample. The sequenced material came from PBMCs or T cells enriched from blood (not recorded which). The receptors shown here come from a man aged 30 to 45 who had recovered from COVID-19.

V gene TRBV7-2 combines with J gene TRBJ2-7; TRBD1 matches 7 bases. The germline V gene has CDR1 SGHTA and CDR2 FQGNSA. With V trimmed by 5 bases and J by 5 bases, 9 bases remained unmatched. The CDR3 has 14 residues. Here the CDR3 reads CASSVQQGSDEQYF. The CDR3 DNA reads TGTGCCAGCAGCGTCCAACAGGGGTCGGACGAGCAGTACTTC.

This chain's CDR3 is CASSLDRGSRTEAFF. The CDR3 DNA reads TGTGCCAGCAGCCTGGACAGGGGAAGTAGGACTGAAGCTTTCTTT. The chain couples TRBV3-1 (or the pseudogene TRBV3-2) to TRBJ1-1; 9 bases match TRBD1. The CDR3 spans 15 residues. Germline loops: CDR1 LGHDT, CDR2 YNNKEL (reference sequence). Trimming cost V 4 bases and J 5 bases; bases outside gene matches: 8.

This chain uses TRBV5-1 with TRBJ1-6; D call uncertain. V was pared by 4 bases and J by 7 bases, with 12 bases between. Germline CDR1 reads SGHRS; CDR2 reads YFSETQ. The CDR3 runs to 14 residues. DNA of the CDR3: TGCGCCAGCAGCCAGTGGACTGTGAATTCACCCCTCCACTTT. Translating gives CASSQWTVNSPLHF.

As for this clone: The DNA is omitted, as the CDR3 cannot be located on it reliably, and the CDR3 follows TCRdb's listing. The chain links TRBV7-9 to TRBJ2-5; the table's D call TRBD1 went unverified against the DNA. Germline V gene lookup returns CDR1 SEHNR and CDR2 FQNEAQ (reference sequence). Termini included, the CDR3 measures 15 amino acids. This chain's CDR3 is CASSSSTGSQETQYF.

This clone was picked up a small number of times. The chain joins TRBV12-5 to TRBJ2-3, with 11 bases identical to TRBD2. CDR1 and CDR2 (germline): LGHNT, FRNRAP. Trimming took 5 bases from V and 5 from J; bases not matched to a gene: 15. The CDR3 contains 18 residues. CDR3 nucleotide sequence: TGTGCTAGTGGTAATAGACTAGCGGGACTTCCGGAGGGAGATACGCAGTATTTT. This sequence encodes CASGNRLAGLPEGDTQYF.

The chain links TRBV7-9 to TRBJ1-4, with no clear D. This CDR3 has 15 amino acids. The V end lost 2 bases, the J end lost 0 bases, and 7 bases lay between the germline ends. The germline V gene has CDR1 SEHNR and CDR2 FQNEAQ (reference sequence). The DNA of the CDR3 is TGTGCCAGCAGCTTATCTGAGACAACTAATGAAAAACTGTTTTTT. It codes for CASSLSETTNEKLFF.

The CDR3 is CASRASGRGLYEQYF. The CDR3, as DNA: TGTGCCAGCAGGGCTTCGGGCAGGGGGCTCTACGAGCAGTACTTC. The chain recombines TRBV28 with TRBJ2-7, with 8 nucleotides matching TRBD1. Germline V gives CDR1 MDHEN, CDR2 SYDVKM. V lost 6 bases and J lost 3; bases outside the gene matches: 10. The CDR3 is made up of 15 amino acids.

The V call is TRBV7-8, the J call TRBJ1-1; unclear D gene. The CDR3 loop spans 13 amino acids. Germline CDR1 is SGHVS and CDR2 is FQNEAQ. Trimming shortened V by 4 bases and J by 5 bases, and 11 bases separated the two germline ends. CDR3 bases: TGTGCCAGCAGCTCGGTATCCGGGACTGAAGCTTTCTTT. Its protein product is CASSSVSGTEAFF.

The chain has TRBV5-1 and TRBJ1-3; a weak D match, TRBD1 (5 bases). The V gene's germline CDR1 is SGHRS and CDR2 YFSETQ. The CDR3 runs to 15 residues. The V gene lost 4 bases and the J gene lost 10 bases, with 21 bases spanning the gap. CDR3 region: CASSPALDPGGTIYF. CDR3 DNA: TGCGCCAGCAGCCCCGCCCTGGACCCGGGGGGGACCATATATTTT.

Here the CDR3 DNA reads TGCGCCAGCAGTGAGTCTGGACTCTTCGAGCAGTTCTTC. Residues: CASSESGLFEQFF. The J gene is TRBJ2-1, the V gene TRBV10-2; D might be TRBD2 (5 bases). Per germline, CDR1 WSHSY and CDR2 SAAADI. The CDR3 has 13 residues. V dropped 0 bases and J dropped 10 bases, with 10 bases sitting between them.

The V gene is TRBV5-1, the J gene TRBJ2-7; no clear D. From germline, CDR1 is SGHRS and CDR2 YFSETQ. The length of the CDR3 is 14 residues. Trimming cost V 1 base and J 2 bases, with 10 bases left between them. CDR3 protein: CASSLQAQTYEQYF. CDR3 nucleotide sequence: TGCGCCAGCAGCTTGCAAGCGCAAACCTACGAGCAGTACTTC.

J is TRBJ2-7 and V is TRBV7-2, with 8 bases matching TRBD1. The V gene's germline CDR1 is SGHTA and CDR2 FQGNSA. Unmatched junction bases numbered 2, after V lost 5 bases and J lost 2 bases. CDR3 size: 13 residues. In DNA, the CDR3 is TGTGCCAGCAGCGGACAGGGTGCCTACGAGCAGTACTTC. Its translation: CASSGQGAYEQYF.

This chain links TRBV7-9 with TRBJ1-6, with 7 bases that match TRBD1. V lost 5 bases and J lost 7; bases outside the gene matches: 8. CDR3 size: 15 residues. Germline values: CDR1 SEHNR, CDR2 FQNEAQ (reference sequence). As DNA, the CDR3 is TGTGCCAGCAGCGTCGGGACAGCTGAAAATTCACCCCTCCACTTT. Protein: CASSVGTAENSPLHF.